The 2 T cell receptor beta chains below were found in one sample sequenced in a study of blood T cell repertoires in COVID-19. Clones were read by immunoSEQ multiplex PCR, and TCRdb kept only the in-frame ones, dropping some. This table holds some 300,000 clones, just under 90% found once. The sample consisted of PBMCs or T cells enriched from blood (not recorded which). The receptors were sampled from a woman aged 45-65 years who had been exposed to COVID-19.

The rearrangement links TRBV6-4 to TRBJ2-1; 7 bases agree with TRBD1. CDR1 is MRHNA and CDR2 is SNTAGT in the germline V gene. The V and J ends lost 3 bases and 5 bases, in that order; junction bases with no gene match: 7. The length of the CDR3 is 15 residues. The CDR3 is CASSEKGANDNEQFF. CDR3 DNA: TGTGCCAGCAGTGAGAAGGGGGCGAACGACAATGAGCAGTTCTTC.

The rearrangement uses TRBV7-9 and TRBJ2-7, with 12 bases aligning to TRBD2. This CDR3 has 15 residues. Trimming took 4 bases from V and 3 from J; bases not matched to a gene: 4. Germline assignment: CDR1 SEHNR and CDR2 FQNEAQ (reference sequence). The CDR3 sequence: CASSSLAGGIYEQYF. Written as DNA, the CDR3 is TGTGCCAGCAGCTCGCTAGCGGGGGGGATCTACGAGCAGTACTTC.